This TCR beta chain was sequenced in a study of shared clonotypes between healthy human individuals. This CDR3 region has 15 residues. The V gene's germline CDR1 is SGHDT and CDR2 YYEEEE. Trimming removed 1 base from V and 3 bases from J; junction bases left unmatched: 5. Sequenced by immunoSEQ multiplex PCR; TCRdb stores in-frame clones only, minus some. The sample records about 2 million clones, 85% to 95% being singletons. The table lists this clone with a few counts. The chain couples TRBV5-6 to TRBJ2-3, with 7 bases matching TRBD2. The source of this sequence is a man between 18 and 29 years old in good health. Source material: naive CD4+ T cells sorted from blood. Indicated subset: CD45RA+ positively selected. The CDR3 sequence: CASSLREGGTDTQYF. In DNA, the CDR3 is TGTGCCAGCAGCTTGAGGGAGGGCGGGACAGATACGCAGTATTTT.